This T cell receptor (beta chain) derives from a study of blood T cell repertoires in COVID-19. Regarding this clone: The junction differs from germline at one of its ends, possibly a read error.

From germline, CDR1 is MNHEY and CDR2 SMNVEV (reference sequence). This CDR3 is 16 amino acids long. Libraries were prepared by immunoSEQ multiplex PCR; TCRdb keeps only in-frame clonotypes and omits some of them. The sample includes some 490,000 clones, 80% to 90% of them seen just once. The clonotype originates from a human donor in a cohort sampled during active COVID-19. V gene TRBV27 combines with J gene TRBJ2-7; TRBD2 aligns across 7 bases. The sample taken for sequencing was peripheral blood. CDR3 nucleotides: TGTGCCAGCAGTGCACACGGCCGGGACTATCGTCTTTCGTTTGTCTTC. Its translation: CASSAHGRDYRLSFVF.